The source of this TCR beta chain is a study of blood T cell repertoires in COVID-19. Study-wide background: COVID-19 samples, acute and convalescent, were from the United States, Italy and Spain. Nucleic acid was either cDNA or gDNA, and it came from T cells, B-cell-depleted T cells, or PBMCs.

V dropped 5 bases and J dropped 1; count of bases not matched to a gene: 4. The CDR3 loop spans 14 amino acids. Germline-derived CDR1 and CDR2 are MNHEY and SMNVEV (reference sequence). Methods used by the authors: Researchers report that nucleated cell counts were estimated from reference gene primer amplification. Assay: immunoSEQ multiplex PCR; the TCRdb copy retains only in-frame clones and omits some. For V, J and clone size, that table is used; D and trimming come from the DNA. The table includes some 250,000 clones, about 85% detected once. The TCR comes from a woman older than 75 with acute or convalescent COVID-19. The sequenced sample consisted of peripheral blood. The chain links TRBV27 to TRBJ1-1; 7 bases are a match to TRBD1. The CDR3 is CASSPGTANTEAFF. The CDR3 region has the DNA TGTGCCAGCAGTCCGGGGACAGCGAACACTGAAGCTTTCTTT.